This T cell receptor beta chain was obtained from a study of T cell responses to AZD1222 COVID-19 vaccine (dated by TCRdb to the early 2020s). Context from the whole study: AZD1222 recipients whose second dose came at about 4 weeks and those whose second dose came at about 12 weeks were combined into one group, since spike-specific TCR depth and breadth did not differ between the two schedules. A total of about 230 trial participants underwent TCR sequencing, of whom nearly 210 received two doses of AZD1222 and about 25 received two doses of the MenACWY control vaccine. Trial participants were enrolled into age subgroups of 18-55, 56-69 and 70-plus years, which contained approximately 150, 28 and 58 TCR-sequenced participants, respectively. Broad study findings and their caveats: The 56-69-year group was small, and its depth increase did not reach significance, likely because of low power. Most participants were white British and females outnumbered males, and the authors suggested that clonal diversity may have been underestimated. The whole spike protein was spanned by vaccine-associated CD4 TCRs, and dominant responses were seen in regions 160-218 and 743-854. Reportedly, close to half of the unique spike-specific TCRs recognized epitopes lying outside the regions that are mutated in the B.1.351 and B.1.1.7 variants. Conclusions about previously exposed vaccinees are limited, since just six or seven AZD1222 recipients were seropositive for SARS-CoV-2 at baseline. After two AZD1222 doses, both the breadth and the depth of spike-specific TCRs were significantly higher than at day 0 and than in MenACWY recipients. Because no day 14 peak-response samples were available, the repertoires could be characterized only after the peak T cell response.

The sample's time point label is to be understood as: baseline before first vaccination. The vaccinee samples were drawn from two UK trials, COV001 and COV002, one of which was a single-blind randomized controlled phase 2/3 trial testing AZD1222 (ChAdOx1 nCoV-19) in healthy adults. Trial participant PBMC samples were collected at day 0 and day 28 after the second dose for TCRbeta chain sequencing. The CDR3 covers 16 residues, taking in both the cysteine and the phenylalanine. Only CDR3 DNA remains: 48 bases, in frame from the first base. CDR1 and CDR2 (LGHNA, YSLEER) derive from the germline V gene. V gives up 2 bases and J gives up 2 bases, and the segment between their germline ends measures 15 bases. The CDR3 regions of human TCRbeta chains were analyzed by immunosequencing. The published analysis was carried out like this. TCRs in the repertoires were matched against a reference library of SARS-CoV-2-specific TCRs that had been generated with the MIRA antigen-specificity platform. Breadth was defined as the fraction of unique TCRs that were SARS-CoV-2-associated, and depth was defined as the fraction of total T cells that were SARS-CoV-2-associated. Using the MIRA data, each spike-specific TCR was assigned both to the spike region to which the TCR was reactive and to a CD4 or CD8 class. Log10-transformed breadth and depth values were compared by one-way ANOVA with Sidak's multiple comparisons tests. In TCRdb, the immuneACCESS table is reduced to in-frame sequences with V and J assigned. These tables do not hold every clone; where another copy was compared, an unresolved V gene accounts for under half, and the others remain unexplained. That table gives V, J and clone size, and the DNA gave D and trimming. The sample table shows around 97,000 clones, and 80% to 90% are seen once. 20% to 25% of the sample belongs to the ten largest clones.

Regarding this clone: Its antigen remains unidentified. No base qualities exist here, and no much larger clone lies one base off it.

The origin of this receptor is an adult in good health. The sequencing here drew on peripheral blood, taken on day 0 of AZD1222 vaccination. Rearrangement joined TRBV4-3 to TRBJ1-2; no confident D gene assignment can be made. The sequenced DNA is TGCGCCAGCAGCCAACCTAATCTCCCCTCCAACTATGGCTACACCTTC. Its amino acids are CASSQPNLPSNYGYTF.